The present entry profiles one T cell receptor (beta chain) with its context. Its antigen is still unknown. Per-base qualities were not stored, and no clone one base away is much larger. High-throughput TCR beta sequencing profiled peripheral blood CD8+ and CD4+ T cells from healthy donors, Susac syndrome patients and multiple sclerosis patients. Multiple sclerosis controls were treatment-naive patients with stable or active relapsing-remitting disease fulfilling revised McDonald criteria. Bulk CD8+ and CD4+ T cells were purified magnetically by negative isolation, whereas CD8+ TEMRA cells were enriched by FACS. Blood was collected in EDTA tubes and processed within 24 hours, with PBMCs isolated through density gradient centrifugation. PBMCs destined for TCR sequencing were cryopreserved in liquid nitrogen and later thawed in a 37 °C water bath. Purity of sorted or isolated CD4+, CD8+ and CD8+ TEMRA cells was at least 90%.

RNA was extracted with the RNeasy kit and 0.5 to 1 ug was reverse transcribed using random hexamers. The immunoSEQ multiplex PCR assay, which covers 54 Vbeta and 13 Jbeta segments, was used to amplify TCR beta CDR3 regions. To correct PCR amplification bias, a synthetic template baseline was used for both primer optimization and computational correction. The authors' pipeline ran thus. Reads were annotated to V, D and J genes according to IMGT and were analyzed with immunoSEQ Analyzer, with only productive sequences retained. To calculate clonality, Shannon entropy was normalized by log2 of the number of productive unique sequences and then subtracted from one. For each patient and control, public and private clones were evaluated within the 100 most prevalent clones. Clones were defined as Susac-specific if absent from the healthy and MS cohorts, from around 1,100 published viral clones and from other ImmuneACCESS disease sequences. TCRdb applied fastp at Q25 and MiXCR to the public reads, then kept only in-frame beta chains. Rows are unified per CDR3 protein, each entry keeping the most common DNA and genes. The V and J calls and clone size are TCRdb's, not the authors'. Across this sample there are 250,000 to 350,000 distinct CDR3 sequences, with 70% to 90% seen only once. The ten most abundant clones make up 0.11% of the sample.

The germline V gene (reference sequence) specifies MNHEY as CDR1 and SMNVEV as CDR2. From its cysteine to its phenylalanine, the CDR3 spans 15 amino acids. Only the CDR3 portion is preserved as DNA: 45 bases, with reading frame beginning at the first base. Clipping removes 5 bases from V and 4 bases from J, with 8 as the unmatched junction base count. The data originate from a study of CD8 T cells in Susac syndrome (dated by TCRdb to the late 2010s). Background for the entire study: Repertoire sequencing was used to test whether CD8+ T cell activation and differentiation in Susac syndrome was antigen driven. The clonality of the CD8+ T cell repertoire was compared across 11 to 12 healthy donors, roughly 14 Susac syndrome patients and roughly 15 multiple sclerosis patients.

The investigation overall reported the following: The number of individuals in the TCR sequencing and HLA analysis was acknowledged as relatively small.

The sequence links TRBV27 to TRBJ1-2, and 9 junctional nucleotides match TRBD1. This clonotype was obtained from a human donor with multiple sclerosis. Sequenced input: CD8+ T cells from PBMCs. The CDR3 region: CASSPWTGVPYGYTF. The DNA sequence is TGTGCCAGCAGTCCGTGGACAGGGGTACCCTATGGCTACACCTTC.